This T cell receptor beta chain stems from a study of beta chain features in type 1 diabetes. Study-wide background: Across every sample, about 110 million sorted cells were examined in total.

Reverse transcribing all isolated RNA meant expressed TCRB transcripts were sequenced. Sequenced by immunoSEQ multiplex PCR; TCRdb stores in-frame clones only, minus some. The sample comprises about 240,000 clones, 25% to 30% of which are singletons, and 3.5% to 4.5% rests with the top ten. Points from the study as a whole: Resolution of whether HLA type affects TCRB rearrangement was not achieved here. VDJ junctions from patients with type 1 diabetes contained fewer insertions and more deletions. For patients and controls alike, PCR might favor shorter templates to the same degree.

Points on this clone: No antigen is known for it.

The V end lost 3 bases, the J end lost 2 bases, and 16 bases lay between the germline ends. Germline assignment: CDR1 GTSNPN and CDR2 SVGIG (reference sequence). The CDR3 has 15 amino acids. The sequence was collected from a young man in good health. What was sequenced was central memory CD4+ T cells from blood. The V call is TRBV30, the J call TRBJ1-1; no firm D call. CDR3 in amino acids: CAWSPASFTNTEAFF. The CDR3 DNA reads TGTGCCTGGAGCCCAGCGAGCTTCACTAACACTGAAGCTTTCTTT.